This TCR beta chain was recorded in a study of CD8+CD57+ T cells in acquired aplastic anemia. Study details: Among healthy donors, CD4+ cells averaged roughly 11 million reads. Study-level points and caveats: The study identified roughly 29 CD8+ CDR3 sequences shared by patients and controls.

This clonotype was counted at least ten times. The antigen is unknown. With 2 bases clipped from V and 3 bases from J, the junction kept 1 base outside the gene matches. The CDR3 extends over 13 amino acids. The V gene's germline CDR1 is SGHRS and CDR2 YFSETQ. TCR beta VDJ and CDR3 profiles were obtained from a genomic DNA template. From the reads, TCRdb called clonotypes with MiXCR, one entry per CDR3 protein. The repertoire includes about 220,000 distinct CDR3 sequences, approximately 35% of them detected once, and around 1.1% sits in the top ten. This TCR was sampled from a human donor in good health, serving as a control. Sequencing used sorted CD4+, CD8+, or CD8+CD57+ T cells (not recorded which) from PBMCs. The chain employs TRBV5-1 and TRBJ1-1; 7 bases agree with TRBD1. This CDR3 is CASSFTGDTEAFF. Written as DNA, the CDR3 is TGCGCCAGCAGCTTCACAGGGGACACTGAAGCTTTCTTT.